These 2 T cell receptor beta chains came from one sample sequenced in a study of T-cell reconstitution after alpha-beta-depleted transplantation in children (dated by TCRdb to 2016 to 2017). Reading the label with the study, this specimen's treatment or condition is: allogeneic hematopoietic cell transplantation with graft depleted of TCRalphabeta T cells and CD19 B cells. The library was obtained by PCR. For sequencing, an Illumina HiSeq 2500 was employed. Molecular barcoding was employed in the preparation of TCR libraries, with unique molecular identifiers being used to normalize TCRbeta repertoire quantification. TCRdb ran its own pipeline on the public reads, namely fastp trimming at Q25 and MiXCR clone calling, and kept in-frame beta chains. Identical CDR3 proteins give one entry, which carries the most common genes and DNA. This sample has around 230,000 distinct CDR3 sequences in its table, and about a sixth of those were observed once. Of the sample, 35% to 50% is held by the ten largest clones.

The specimen comprised PBMCs, mostly from graft donor cells, sampled 360 days after TCRalphabeta/CD19-depleted stem cell transplant. The receptors come from a male patient aged 2 to 9 who had a stem cell transplant for acute lymphoblastic leukemia, so the T cells may come from the graft donor.

This clonotype was seen only a few times. The chain recombines TRBV5-5 with TRBJ2-4; possible D gene TRBD1, 6 bases. The CDR3 extends over 18 amino acids. Deletions cut 3 bases from V and 0 bases from J, with 19 bases between. Germline-derived CDR1 and CDR2 are SGHKS and YYEKEE (reference sequence). The CDR3 spells CASSSLTGTSLAKNIQYF. DNA of the CDR3: TGTGCCAGCAGCTCATTGACCGGGACATCTCTAGCCAAAAACATTCAGTACTTC.

This clonotype came up a few times. The CDR3 coding sequence is TGTGCCAGCAGTACGCTAGCGGGGGGAAACAATGAGCAGTTCTTC. This codes for CASSTLAGGNNEQFF. The V and J genes are TRBV6-1 and TRBJ2-1, with 11 bases matching TRBD2. CDR1 and CDR2 from the germline V gene are MNHNS and SASEGT. CDR3 size: 15 residues. V trimming: 5 bases; J trimming: 5 bases; junction bases outside the gene matches: 5.